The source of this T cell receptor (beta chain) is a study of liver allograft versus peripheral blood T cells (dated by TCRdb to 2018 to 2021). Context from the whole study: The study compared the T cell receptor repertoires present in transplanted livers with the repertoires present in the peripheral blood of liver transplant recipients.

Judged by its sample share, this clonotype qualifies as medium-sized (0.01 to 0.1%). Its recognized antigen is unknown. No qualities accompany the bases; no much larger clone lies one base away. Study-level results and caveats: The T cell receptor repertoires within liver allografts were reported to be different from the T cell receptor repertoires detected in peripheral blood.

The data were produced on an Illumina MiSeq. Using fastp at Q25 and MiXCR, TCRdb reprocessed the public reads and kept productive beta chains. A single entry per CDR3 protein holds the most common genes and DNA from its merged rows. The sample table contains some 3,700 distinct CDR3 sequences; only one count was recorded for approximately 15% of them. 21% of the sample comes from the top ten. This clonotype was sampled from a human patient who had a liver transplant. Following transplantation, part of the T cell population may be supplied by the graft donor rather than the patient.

The CDR3 in this case is CASVFSGTGGRKNTEAFF. The nucleotide sequence is given as TGTGCCAGCGTTTTCTCCGGGACAGGGGGCAGGAAGAACACTGAAGCTTTCTTT. This chain joins TRBV6-6 to TRBJ1-1, with 12 middle bases fitting TRBD1. The CDR3, from cysteine to phenylalanine, totals 18 residues. The kept DNA is CDR3 alone, 54 bases in frame from the first base. CDR1 and CDR2 (MNHNY, SVGAGI) derive from the germline V gene (reference sequence). V is pruned by 8 bases and J by 1 base, leaving 14 bases of the junction without a gene match.